This T cell receptor beta chain was captured in a study of technical replicates of blood from a few donors. This clone was recorded once. Using immunoSEQ multiplex PCR, the repertoire was profiled, and TCRdb retains in-frame clones only, with some absent. The sample lists tens of thousands of clones, more than 90% occurring once. CDR3 length: 11 amino acids. Trimming shortened V by 3 bases and J by 6 bases, and 6 bases separated the two germline ends. Germline loops: CDR1 DFQATT, CDR2 SNEGSKA (reference sequence). Material: T cells isolated from PBMCs. The rearrangement joins TRBV20-1 to TRBJ2-1, with D unclear. The receptor was isolated from a human donor in good health. CDR3 in DNA: TGCAGTGCTAGCCTAACCAATGAGCAGTTCTTC. Translated, it gives CSASLTNEQFF.